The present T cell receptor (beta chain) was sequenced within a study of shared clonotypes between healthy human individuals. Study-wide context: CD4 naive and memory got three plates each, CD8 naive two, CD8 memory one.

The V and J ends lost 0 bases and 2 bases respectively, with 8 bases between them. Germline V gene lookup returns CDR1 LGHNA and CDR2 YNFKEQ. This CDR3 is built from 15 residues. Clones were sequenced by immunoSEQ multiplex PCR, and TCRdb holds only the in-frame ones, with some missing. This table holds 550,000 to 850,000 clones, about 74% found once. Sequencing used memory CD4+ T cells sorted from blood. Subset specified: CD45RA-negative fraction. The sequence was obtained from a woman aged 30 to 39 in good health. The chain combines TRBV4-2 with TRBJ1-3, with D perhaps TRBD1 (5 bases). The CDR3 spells CASSQDQGTGNTIYF. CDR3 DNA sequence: TGTGCCAGCAGCCAAGATCAGGGAACTGGAAACACCATATATTTT.